This T cell receptor (beta chain) was profiled in a study of shared clonotypes between healthy human individuals. General observations from the study: Tissues were not sampled, only blood, and their repertoires likely differ.

With regard to this clone: Its antigen is as yet unknown. This same CDR3 is encoded by further DNA sequences in the sample.

Splitting of each subset's genomic DNA was done evenly across several immunoSEQ plates. Loaded into unsorted PBMC replicate PCRs was roughly 300 ng DNA, some 27,000 T cell genomes. As handled by the study authors: Quality scores were absent from the junction-only immunoSEQ sequences, so filtering differed. TCRdb's copy holds only in-frame clones and misses some; the assay was immunoSEQ multiplex PCR. V, J and clone size were drawn from that table, and D and trimming were deduced from the DNA. The sample lists some 490,000 clones; over 70% were seen once. This CDR3 has 11 amino acids. CDR1 MDHEN and CDR2 SYDVKM come from the germline V gene. The V and J ends lost 5 bases and 1 base respectively, with 2 bases between them.

The J gene is TRBJ1-2, the V gene TRBV28; no clear D. Sequencing was done on a sample of PBMCs. The sequence was collected from a woman aged 40 to 50 in good health. Some clones in this sample may be carry-over from other donors' samples. CDR3 in amino acids: CASSVNYGYTF. The CDR3 coding sequence is TGTGCCAGCAGTGTTAACTATGGCTACACCTTC.